Below, 21 T cell receptor beta chains from the same sample are listed, as sequenced in a study of T cell repertoires in cytomegalovirus infection. No cognate antigen is known for these TCRs. Each CDR3 protein gets one entry after TCRdb re-called the reads with MiXCR. The top ten clones hold around 11% of a sample with 800,000 to 950,000 distinct CDR3 sequences, less than 35% of them seen once. Here the sequenced sample was cultured CD8+ T cells from PBMCs, taken from culture after CMV antigen stimulation. The source is a human donor in good health (CMV status not recorded). Some clones in this sample may be carry-over from other donors' samples.

This chain connects TRBV6-6 to TRBJ2-3, with TRBD1 identical over 7 bases. V gave up 5 bases and J gave up 2 bases; unmatched junction bases: 19. CDR3 length equals 19 residues. Per germline, CDR1 MNHNY and CDR2 SVGAGI (reference sequence). The CDR3 DNA reads TGTGCCAGCAGTGCTCATTCTTCACCGGACAGGAGACTCACAGATACGCAGTATTTT. Protein sequence: CASSAHSSPDRRLTDTQYF.

The sample holds one count of this clonotype. The chain uses TRBV4-2 and TRBJ1-3; D unresolved. The CDR3 consists of 16 residues. Germline loops: CDR1 LGHNA, CDR2 YNFKEQ. Trimming pared 0 bases from V and 2 bases from J, leaving 11 bases between. CDR3: CASSQDLEATGNTIYF. CDR3 in DNA: TGTGCCAGCAGCCAAGATCTGGAGGCAACTGGAAACACCATATATTTT.

This chain joins TRBV12-3 or TRBV12-4 and TRBJ2-1, with a tentative D call TRBD2 (6 bases). This CDR3 contains 14 residues. Trimming took 6 bases from V and 6 from J, leaving 15 bases between them. Here the CDR3 reads CASRLGGVGNEQFF. DNA of the CDR3: TGTGCCAGCAGGTTGGGGGGAGTCGGCAATGAGCAGTTCTTC.

This clonotype was found many times. The chain has TRBV7-8 and TRBJ2-6; D is ambiguous. This CDR3 is built from 17 residues. The germline V and J ends were trimmed by 4 bases and 2 bases, with 15 bases remaining between them. Germline lookup yields CDR1 SGHVS and CDR2 FQNEAQ. The CDR3 sequence is CASSSNSRSAGANVLTF. The CDR3 DNA is TGTGCCAGCAGCTCAAACTCCCGATCTGCTGGGGCCAACGTCCTGACTTTC.

The chain combines TRBV4-1 with TRBJ1-2; D is perhaps TRBD1 (6 bases). Germline V CDR1 and CDR2: MGHRA, YSYEKL. The CDR3 spans 15 residues. The V gene lost 4 bases and the J gene lost 3 bases, with 15 bases spanning the gap. The CDR3: CASSLNYPGDYGYTF. The CDR3 DNA reads TGCGCCAGCAGCCTAAACTATCCAGGGGACTATGGCTACACCTTC.

This clonotype showed up just a few times. V usage is TRBV29-1 and J usage is TRBJ2-7, with unresolved D. V was cut by 3 bases and J by 0 bases, with 6 bases left in between. CDR1 is SQVTM, CDR2 ANQGSEA, per germline. This CDR3 has 12 residues. DNA of the CDR3: TGCAGCGTTGAGACCGGCTCCTACGAGCAGTACGTC. It translates to CSVETGSYEQYV.

The chain uses TRBV19 and TRBJ2-1; D is unclear. V lost 2 bases and J lost 0, with 5 bases in between. The CDR3 sequence is 14 residues long. Germline V gene sequence: CDR1 LNHDA, CDR2 SQIVND (reference sequence). This CDR3 reads CASSILNSYNEQFF. The CDR3 DNA is TGTGCCAGTAGTATACTTAACTCCTACAATGAGCAGTTCTTC.

This clonotype was seen at least ten times. The chain carries TRBV7-2 and TRBJ2-5; tentative D call: TRBD1 (6 bases). Germline V gene data show CDR1 as SGHTA and CDR2 as FQGNSA. The CDR3 has 15 residues. V lost 6 bases to trimming and J lost 1 base, with 15 bases between them. This chain's CDR3 is CASSLSQGSQETQYF. Here the CDR3 DNA reads TGTGCCAGCAGTCTAAGCCAGGGGTCCCAAGAGACCCAGTACTTC.

CDR3 sequence reads: CASSQDRWGGETNEKLFF. As DNA, the CDR3 is TGCGCCAGCAGCCAAGATCGATGGGGGGGGGAAACTAATGAAAAACTGTTTTTT. This chain uses TRBV4-3 with TRBJ1-4; the D gene is possibly TRBD1 (5 bases). The germline V and J ends were trimmed by 0 bases and 1 base, with 15 bases remaining between them. Germline values: CDR1 LGHNA, CDR2 YSLEER. The CDR3 runs to 18 residues.

The chain employs TRBV6-5 and TRBJ2-5, with D perhaps TRBD2 (6 bases). Per the germline V gene, CDR1 is MNHEY and CDR2 is SVGAGI. V was pared by 0 bases and J by 4 bases, with 12 bases between. CDR3 length equals 15 residues. The CDR3 region has the DNA TGTGCCAGCAGTTACTCGTCAGGGAGGCTAGAGACCCAGTACTTC. Amino acid sequence: CASSYSSGRLETQYF.

V is TRBV28 and J is TRBJ2-1; 7 bases match TRBD2. J lost 7 bases, V lost 8 bases, and 5 bases had no gene match. Germline CDR1 MDHEN, CDR2 SYDVKM. The CDR3 spans 12 residues. CDR3 sequence (DNA): TGTGCCAGCCTTAAAGCGGGGAATGAGCAGTTCTTC. This codes for CASLKAGNEQFF. Looking up the rest from reference TRBV28 and TRBJ2-1 gives the full variable domain: DVKVTQSSRYLVKRTGEKVFLECVQDMDHENMFWYRQDPGLGLRLIYFSYDVKMKEKGDIPEGYSVSREKKERFSLILESASTNQTSMYLCASLKAGNEQFFGPGTRLTVL.

V gene TRBV19 combines with J gene TRBJ2-2; possibly TRBD1 for D (6 bases). Between the trimmed V and J ends, which lost 9 bases and 4 bases, there was a span of 15 bases. Germline V gene sequence: CDR1 LNHDA, CDR2 SQIVND (reference sequence). This CDR3 is built from 14 residues. The CDR3 DNA sequence: TGTGCCAGCCTTCCAAGGACAGCCACCGGGGAGCTGTTTTTT. It codes for CASLPRTATGELFF.

The chain employs TRBV3-1 and TRBJ2-5, with 11 bases identical to TRBD2. Germline V CDR1 and CDR2: LGHDT, YNNKEL (reference sequence). The V and J ends lost 3 bases and 5 bases, in that order; junction bases with no gene match: 2. This CDR3 has 14 amino acids. CDR3 nucleotide sequence: TGTGCCAGCAGCCAGGGACTAGCGGTGGAGACCCAGTACTTC. The encoded protein is CASSQGLAVETQYF.

The chain joins TRBV4-3 to TRBJ2-2; TRBD1 is a possible D gene (6 bases). This CDR3 is 15 amino acids long. With 3 bases removed from V and 0 bases from J, the gap between germline ends came to 8 bases. In germline, CDR1 is LGHNA, CDR2 YSLEER. This CDR3 is CASSQGDTNTGELFF. CDR3 DNA: TGCGCCAGCAGCCAGGGGGACACGAACACCGGGGAGCTGTTTTTT.

This clonotype was recorded many times. This chain links TRBV7-9 with TRBJ2-1; the match to TRBD2 covers 8 bases. Germline V gene data show CDR1 as SEHNR and CDR2 as FQNEAQ (reference sequence). J gave up 4 bases and V 9 bases, and 8 bases lay outside the gene matches. This CDR3 contains 14 residues. CDR3 sequence reads: CASGQTSVYNEQFF. DNA for the CDR3: TGTGCCAGTGGACAGACTAGCGTGTACAATGAGCAGTTCTTC.

This clonotype was seen a handful of times. The chain employs TRBV5-1 and TRBJ2-5; the D is unclear. The germline V gene encodes CDR1 SGHRS and CDR2 YFSETQ. The V end lost 0 bases, the J end lost 0 bases, and 6 bases lay between the germline ends. The CDR3 totals 14 residues. The CDR3 here is CASSLDRDQETQYF. The CDR3 nucleotides are TGCGCCAGCAGCTTGGATAGGGACCAAGAGACCCAGTACTTC.

About this clonotype: The junction differs from germline at one of its ends, possibly a read error. The chain combines TRBV19 with TRBJ2-3; D is possibly TRBD2 (7 bases). The germline gives CDR1 LNHDA, CDR2 SQIVND (reference sequence). The CDR3 is 14 residues long. In DNA, the CDR3 is TGTGCCAGTAGGCCGGGACTACGGACAGATACGCAATATTTT. Translated, it gives CASRPGLRTDTQYF.

V gene TRBV19 combines with J gene TRBJ2-6, with D possibly being TRBD2 (6 bases). Trimming removed 10 bases from V and 4 bases from J, with 20 bases in between. This CDR3 is 16 amino acids long. Germline V gene data show CDR1 as LNHDA and CDR2 as SQIVND (reference sequence). The CDR3 sequence is CANNLLGGGGANVLTF. The CDR3 nucleotides are TGTGCCAATAACCTTTTGGGGGGAGGCGGGGCCAACGTCCTGACTTTC.

This clonotype was detected a few times. The chain recombines TRBV7-9 with TRBJ2-3; no clear D. V lost 3 bases to trimming and J lost 3 bases, with 19 bases between them. Germline lookup yields CDR1 SEHNR and CDR2 FQNEAQ (reference sequence). This CDR3 region has 17 residues. CDR3 sequence (DNA): TGTGCCAGCAGCTTTCCCCCTCTCCTCGGTAGGACAGATACGCAGTATTTT. Translated, it gives CASSFPPLLGRTDTQYF.

V usage is TRBV20-1 and J usage is TRBJ1-2, with D maybe TRBD1 (6 bases). The V and J ends lost 5 bases and 1 base respectively, with 14 bases between them. Germline CDR1 is DFQATT and CDR2 is SNEGSKA (reference sequence). The CDR3 consists of 14 residues. The CDR3 loop is CSASGDTSNYGYTF. The CDR3 nucleotides are TGCAGTGCTTCCGGGGACACTAGTAACTATGGCTACACCTTC.

A note on this clonotype: The germline gene is not matched at one end of the junction; a read error may be the cause. The chain joins TRBV20-1 to TRBJ2-6; 15 positions agree with TRBD2. This CDR3 comprises 19 residues. CDR1 and CDR2 (germline): DFQATT, SNEGSKA (reference sequence). The DNA for the CDR3 is TGCAGTGCTAGAGATCCCGGGACTAGCGGGGGGTCTGGGACCAACGTCCTGACTTTC. Encoded protein: CSARDPGTSGGSGTNVLTF.